The source of this TCR beta chain is a study of cytomegalovirus exposure and HLA in healthy donors. Trimming took 1 base from V and 0 from J, leaving 9 bases between them. CDR3 size: 16 residues. Germline-derived CDR1 and CDR2 are SGHVS and FQNEAQ. Primers included in the PCR were 60 Vbeta and 13 Jbeta primers. The protocol was immunoSEQ multiplex PCR, while the TCRdb copy is restricted to in-frame clones and leaves out a portion. Seen here are roughly 120,000 clones, under 85% observed once, and the top ten hold around 13%. The chain employs TRBV7-8 and TRBJ2-2; perhaps TRBD1 as D (6 bases). The source material was PBMCs. This TCR came from a middle-aged woman in good health and CMV-seropositive. CDR3 coding DNA: TGTGCCAGCAGCTTAGTCCACAGGGCGAACACCGGGGAGCTGTTTTTT. Its protein product is CASSLVHRANTGELFF.